A selection of T cell receptor beta chains follows, all from one sample in a study of T cells in localized non-small cell lung cancer. Libraries were prepared by immunoSEQ multiplex PCR; TCRdb keeps only in-frame clonotypes and omits some of them. The profile shows around 40,000 clones, around nine tenths of them singletons. The sequenced sample was peripheral blood, obtained before any cancer treatment. The receptors originated from a female donor over 55 with stage I squamous cell lung carcinoma. Both conserved end residues are part of each CDR3. A D gene is named only where the DNA matches it firmly. A row's size may be missing; if present it is once, few, many or a size class.

clone_size: -
j_call: TRBJ2-1
v_call: TRBV4-1
d_call: TRBD2
cdr3_nt: TGCGCCAGCAGCCAAGGCCTAGCGGGAGTACCCAATGAGCAGTTCTTC
cdr3_aa: CASSQGLAGVPNEQFF

clone_size: -
j_call: TRBJ1-2
v_call: TRBV29-1
d_call: -
cdr3_nt: TGCAGCGTTGAAGAGGATATCGCAGGGCGAGGAAATGGCTACACCTTC
cdr3_aa: CSVEEDIAGRGNGYTF

clone_size: -
j_call: TRBJ1-2
v_call: TRBV19
d_call: TRBD1
cdr3_nt: TGTGCCAGTAAACAACAGGGGAGCTATGGCTACACCTTC
cdr3_aa: CASKQQGSYGYTF

clone_size: -
j_call: TRBJ2-1
v_call: TRBV6-6
d_call: -
cdr3_nt: TGTGCCAGCACCCCGGGAGTGAGTACCAATGAGCAGTTCTTC
cdr3_aa: CASTPGVSTNEQFF

clone_size: once
j_call: TRBJ2-7
v_call: TRBV5-4
d_call: TRBD1
cdr3_nt: TGTGCCAGCAGCTTGGCCCCGGACAGGCACTACGAGCAGTACTTC
cdr3_aa: CASSLAPDRHYEQYF

clone_size: -
j_call: TRBJ2-1
v_call: TRBV7-2
d_call: -
cdr3_nt: TGTGCCAGCAGCCAGTATGACGGGTACAATGAGCAGTTCTTC
cdr3_aa: CASSQYDGYNEQFF

clone_size: -
j_call: TRBJ2-7
v_call: TRBV10-3
d_call: TRBD1
cdr3_nt: TGTGCCATCAGTGACCCCGGGACAGGGTATTCCTACGAGCAGTACTTC
cdr3_aa: CAISDPGTGYSYEQYF

clone_size: few
j_call: TRBJ1-2
v_call: TRBV5-4
d_call: -
cdr3_nt: TGTGCCAGCAGCTTTAGGGAGAAGACGGATGGCTACACCTTC
cdr3_aa: CASSFREKTDGYTF

clone_size: -
j_call: TRBJ2-3
v_call: TRBV9
d_call: TRBD2
cdr3_nt: TGTGCCAGCAGCGAACTAGCGGGAAGTGGGAAAGATACGCAGTATTTT
cdr3_aa: CASSELAGSGKDTQYF

clone_size: -
j_call: TRBJ1-5
v_call: TRBV30
d_call: -
cdr3_nt: TGTGCCTGGAGTGAGTTTGCCTTAGGGCCGAATGATCAGCCCCAGCATTTT
cdr3_aa: CAWSEFALGPNDQPQHF

clone_size: -
j_call: TRBJ2-5
v_call: TRBV6-5
d_call: -
cdr3_nt: TGTGCCAGCAGTTACAAACAACGGGGCAGAGGAGAGACCCAGTACTTC
cdr3_aa: CASSYKQRGRGETQYF

clone_size: -
j_call: TRBJ1-4
v_call: TRBV4-3
d_call: -
cdr3_nt: TGCGCCAGCAGCCAAGACCGGGTAACTAATGAAAAACTGTTTTTT
cdr3_aa: CASSQDRVTNEKLFF

clone_size: -
j_call: TRBJ2-2
v_call: TRBV18
d_call: TRBD2
cdr3_nt: TGTGCCAGCTCACTGACTAGCGGGAGGGCCGCGGTCACCGGGGAGCTGTTTTTT
cdr3_aa: CASSLTSGRAAVTGELFF

clone_size: -
j_call: TRBJ1-4
v_call: TRBV5-5
d_call: -
cdr3_nt: TGTGCCAGCAGCATGGGACTGAATGAAAAACTGTTTTTT
cdr3_aa: CASSMGLNEKLFF

clone_size: -
j_call: TRBJ2-3
v_call: TRBV5-1
d_call: -
cdr3_nt: TGCGCCAGCAGCGAAGGGCCAGGGAGAGATACGCAGTATTTT
cdr3_aa: CASSEGPGRDTQYF

clone_size: -
j_call: TRBJ2-1
v_call: TRBV5-1
d_call: TRBD2
cdr3_nt: TGCGCCAGCAGCTCGATGCTAAGACTAGCGGGAGGGAAAGGGGAGCAGTTCTTC
cdr3_aa: CASSSMLRLAGGKGEQFF

clone_size: -
j_call: TRBJ1-2
v_call: TRBV7-9
d_call: TRBD1
cdr3_nt: TGTGCCAGCAGCCCAGGGGGGTTTTTCTATGGCTACACCTTC
cdr3_aa: CASSPGGFFYGYTF

clone_size: -
j_call: TRBJ2-1
v_call: TRBV9
d_call: TRBD1
cdr3_nt: TGTGCCAGCAGCCCCGGGACAGCCTACAATGAGCAGTTCTTC
cdr3_aa: CASSPGTAYNEQFF

clone_size: once
j_call: TRBJ2-1
v_call: TRBV5-1
d_call: -
cdr3_nt: TGCGCCAGCAGCTCCGAGCCAGAGCTCTACAATGAGCAGTTCTTC
cdr3_aa: CASSSEPELYNEQFF

clone_size: once
j_call: TRBJ2-1
v_call: TRBV9
d_call: -
cdr3_nt: TGTGCCAGCAGCGTAGGAGCGGTCGGGGAGCAGTTCTTC
cdr3_aa: CASSVGAVGEQFF

clone_size: once
j_call: TRBJ2-7
v_call: TRBV25-1
d_call: -
cdr3_nt: TGTGCCAGCAAATTTAGGGCTGGAGAGCAGTACTTC
cdr3_aa: CASKFRAGEQYF

clone_size: few
j_call: TRBJ2-4
v_call: TRBV19
d_call: -
cdr3_nt: TGTGCCAGTAGTTCTAGAGGGCCAGCCAAAAACATTCAGTACTTC
cdr3_aa: CASSSRGPAKNIQYF

clone_size: few
j_call: TRBJ2-3
v_call: TRBV5-8
d_call: TRBD2
cdr3_nt: TGTGCCAGCAGCGCCGGGACTAGCGGGAGATTCGATACGCAGTATTTT
cdr3_aa: CASSAGTSGRFDTQYF

clone_size: -
j_call: TRBJ2-7
v_call: TRBV19
d_call: TRBD2
cdr3_nt: TGTGCCAGTAGTATAGCGGGAGGGCACTACGAGCAGTACTTC
cdr3_aa: CASSIAGGHYEQYF

clone_size: -
j_call: TRBJ2-7
v_call: TRBV7-8
d_call: TRBD1
cdr3_nt: TGTGCCAGCAGTCTCGAGGCCGGGACAGCGATCTACGAGCAGTACTTC
cdr3_aa: CASSLEAGTAIYEQYF

clone_size: -
j_call: TRBJ2-7
v_call: TRBV30
d_call: -
cdr3_nt: TGTGCCTGGAGTGTAAAGGGCCTGTTTCACGAGCAGTACTTC
cdr3_aa: CAWSVKGLFHEQYF

clone_size: -
j_call: TRBJ2-5
v_call: TRBV29-1
d_call: -
cdr3_nt: TGCAGCGTTGAATGGCAGGTTACCGAGACCCAGTACTTC
cdr3_aa: CSVEWQVTETQYF

clone_size: -
j_call: TRBJ2-5
v_call: TRBV20-1
d_call: -
cdr3_nt: TGCAGTGCTATTGTTAGCGAGACCCAGTACTTC
cdr3_aa: CSAIVSETQYF

clone_size: -
j_call: TRBJ1-5
v_call: TRBV5-4
d_call: -
cdr3_nt: TGTGCCAGCAGCTGGGACGACGGGCCCCAGCATTTT
cdr3_aa: CASSWDDGPQHF

clone_size: -
j_call: TRBJ1-5
v_call: TRBV15
d_call: -
cdr3_nt: TGTGCCACCAGCAGAGACAAAGCGGGCAATCAGCCCCAGCATTTT
cdr3_aa: CATSRDKAGNQPQHF

clone_size: -
j_call: TRBJ1-1
v_call: TRBV7-3
d_call: -
cdr3_nt: TGTGCCAGCAGCCCCCATATCGGTACCGAAGCTTTCTTT
cdr3_aa: CASSPHIGTEAFF

clone_size: few
j_call: TRBJ1-5
v_call: TRBV5-1
d_call: -
cdr3_nt: TGCGCCACCCCAAACAAACATAGCAATCAGCCCCAGCATTTT
cdr3_aa: CATPNKHSNQPQHF

clone_size: -
j_call: TRBJ2-7
v_call: TRBV5-5
d_call: TRBD1
cdr3_nt: TGTGCCAGCAGCCCGGGACAGGGGGGGTACGAGCAGTACTTC
cdr3_aa: CASSPGQGGYEQYF

clone_size: few
j_call: TRBJ1-1
v_call: TRBV28
d_call: TRBD1
cdr3_nt: TGTGCCAGCAGTCTAGGGGGCTTCACTGAAGCTTTCTTT
cdr3_aa: CASSLGGFTEAFF

clone_size: -
j_call: TRBJ2-1
v_call: TRBV5-1
d_call: TRBD2
cdr3_nt: TGCGCCAGCAGGCGGGAGGTATACAATGAGCAGTTCTTC
cdr3_aa: CASRREVYNEQFF

clone_size: -
j_call: TRBJ2-7
v_call: TRBV5-5
d_call: TRBD2
cdr3_nt: TGTGCCAGCAGCTTGCCCGCTAGCGGGAGCCCCGAGCAGTACTTC
cdr3_aa: CASSLPASGSPEQYF

clone_size: -
j_call: TRBJ1-5
v_call: TRBV6-5
d_call: -
cdr3_nt: TGTGCCAGCAGTCGACAACAGAATCAGCCCCAGCATTTT
cdr3_aa: CASSRQQNQPQHF

clone_size: -
j_call: TRBJ2-7
v_call: TRBV30
d_call: TRBD1
cdr3_nt: TGTGCCTGGAGCGCAGACAGGGGAGCCTACGAGCAGTACTTC
cdr3_aa: CAWSADRGAYEQYF

clone_size: -
j_call: TRBJ2-4
v_call: TRBV5-1
d_call: TRBD1
cdr3_nt: TGCGCCAGCAGCGTACAGGGGGTCAAAAACATTCAGTACTTC
cdr3_aa: CASSVQGVKNIQYF

clone_size: -
j_call: TRBJ2-2
v_call: TRBV28
d_call: TRBD1
cdr3_nt: TGTGCCAGCGGGGGGACAGGGGGCAGATGGGAGCTGTTTTTT
cdr3_aa: CASGGTGGRWELFF

clone_size: -
j_call: TRBJ1-5
v_call: TRBV5-1
d_call: TRBD1
cdr3_nt: TGCGCCAGCAGCTGGGGGACAGGGGAAGGGCAGCCCCAGCATTTT
cdr3_aa: CASSWGTGEGQPQHF

clone_size: once
j_call: TRBJ1-5
v_call: TRBV7-2
d_call: -
cdr3_nt: TGTGCCAGCAGCTTCCCTAACGAGCCCCAGCATTTT
cdr3_aa: CASSFPNEPQHF

clone_size: -
j_call: TRBJ1-1
v_call: TRBV7-7
d_call: -
cdr3_nt: TGTGCTAGCAGCCTCAGGGGTGACACTGAAGCTTTCTTT
cdr3_aa: CASSLRGDTEAFF

clone_size: -
j_call: TRBJ1-1
v_call: TRBV7-9
d_call: -
cdr3_nt: TGTGCCAGCAGCCCCGATGGGGAGGTCACTGAAGCTTTCTTT
cdr3_aa: CASSPDGEVTEAFF

clone_size: -
j_call: TRBJ2-2
v_call: TRBV6-5
d_call: -
cdr3_nt: TGTGCCAGCAGTGAGCGGCGCGGGGAGCTGTTTTTT
cdr3_aa: CASSERRGELFF

clone_size: -
j_call: TRBJ1-2
v_call: TRBV6-6
d_call: -
cdr3_nt: TGTGCCAGCAGCCACTCCGGGGGGGGAAACTATGGCTACACCTTC
cdr3_aa: CASSHSGGGNYGYTF

clone_size: few
j_call: TRBJ2-2
v_call: TRBV6-1
d_call: TRBD1
cdr3_nt: TGTGCCAGACAGGGGTGGGGGAACACCGGGGAGCTGTTTTTT
cdr3_aa: CARQGWGNTGELFF

clone_size: -
j_call: TRBJ2-6
v_call: TRBV30
d_call: -
cdr3_nt: TGTGCCTGGAGTGTAAGGGAGTATGGGGCCAACGTCCTGACTTTC
cdr3_aa: CAWSVREYGANVLTF

clone_size: few
j_call: TRBJ2-1
v_call: TRBV13
d_call: -
cdr3_nt: TGTGCCAGCAGCTTCTTACAGGGGACTTACAATGAGCAGTTCTTC
cdr3_aa: CASSFLQGTYNEQFF

clone_size: -
j_call: TRBJ2-3
v_call: TRBV18
d_call: TRBD2
cdr3_nt: TGTGCCAGCTCACCTCCTGGGGGACGGGAGGTGGCAGATACGCAGTATTTT
cdr3_aa: CASSPPGGREVADTQYF